Below, 23 T cell receptor beta chains from the same sample are listed, as sequenced in a study of blood T cell repertoires in COVID-19. The protocol was immunoSEQ multiplex PCR, while the TCRdb copy is restricted to in-frame clones and leaves out a portion. Of 250,000 to 350,000 clones listed, roughly 89% are singletons. The sequenced sample consisted of PBMCs or T cells enriched from blood (not recorded which). Receptors were obtained from a woman in her fifties or sixties who had been exposed to COVID-19.

This clone was counted a single time. This chain links TRBV15 with TRBJ1-2; TRBD1 matches at 11 bases. This CDR3 has 15 residues. CDR1 and CDR2 (germline): LNHNV, YYDKDF (reference sequence). The V and J ends lost 4 bases and 6 bases, in that order; junction bases with no gene match: 7. This CDR3 is CATSTAGTGGNGYTF. CDR3 DNA: TGTGCCACCAGCACCGCCGGGACAGGGGGTAATGGCTACACCTTC. The full variable domain, with the rest looked up from reference TRBV15 and TRBJ1-2, is DAMVIQNPRYQVTQFGKPVTLSCSQTLNHNVMYWYQQKSSQAPKLLFHYYDKDFNNEADTPDNFQSRRPNTSFCFLDIRSPGLGDTAMYLCATSTAGTGGNGYTFGSGTRLTVV.

The chain is built from TRBV18 and TRBJ2-7, with D possibly TRBD1 on 7 matching bases. Trimming removed 0 bases at V and 12 bases at J, with 18 bases between. The CDR3 loop spans 14 amino acids. Germline lookup yields CDR1 KGHSH and CDR2 LQKENI. The CDR3 reads CASSPPVRGDSLYF. The CDR3 DNA follows: TGTGCCAGCTCACCACCGGTCCGCGGGGACAGCCTGTACTTC.

The rearrangement links TRBV23-1 to TRBJ2-2; 12 bases fit TRBD1. TRBV23-1 belongs to the ORF category, with a function that is uncertain. The CDR3 is 17 residues long. The trim removed 5 bases at V and 3 bases at J, leaving 7 bases unmatched. This CDR3 reads CASSTRDRGRDTGELFF. The CDR3 DNA sequence: TGCGCCAGCAGTACCCGGGACAGGGGGCGCGACACCGGGGAGCTGTTTTTT.

This clone was detected once. The chain couples TRBV7-9 to TRBJ2-5, with 10 nucleotides matching TRBD1. The CDR3 is 16 amino acids. V dropped 4 bases and J dropped 6; count of bases not matched to a gene: 11. Germline V lookup: CDR1 SEHNR, CDR2 FQNEAQ (reference sequence). The CDR3 coding sequence is TGTGCCAGCAGCTCCGGCTCGGGACAGGGGTGGAAGACCCAGTACTTC. It yields the protein CASSSGSGQGWKTQYF.

The chain has TRBV7-2 and TRBJ1-3; no reliable D call. V shed 1 base and J shed 1 base, with 11 bases lying between them. This CDR3 spans 16 amino acids. Germline loops: CDR1 SGHTA, CDR2 FQGNSA. CDR3 sequence: CASSLGGGFSGNTIYF. The CDR3 nucleotides are TGTGCCAGCAGCTTAGGCGGCGGATTTTCTGGAAACACCATATATTTT.

The chain combines TRBV12-3 or TRBV12-4 with TRBJ1-1; D unclear. The CDR3 sequence is 13 residues long. V was pared by 5 bases and J by 1 base, with 8 bases between. CDR3 bases: TGTGCCAGCAGTCAGGTGACGAACACTGAAGCTTTCTTT. As protein: CASSQVTNTEAFF.

This clone was found a few times. The chain uses TRBV28 and TRBJ1-2, with D uncertain. The germline V gene has CDR1 MDHEN and CDR2 SYDVKM. CDR3 size: 12 residues. Trimming took off 9 bases at V and 8 bases at J, with 16 bases between the two ends. The CDR3 coding sequence is TGTGCCAGTTCTCTTGACGGGAGAGGCTACACCTTC. Its protein is CASSLDGRGYTF.

The rearrangement links TRBV7-9 to TRBJ2-2; D is perhaps TRBD2 (7 bases). Germline V lookup: CDR1 SEHNR, CDR2 FQNEAQ (reference sequence). The ends were cut back, 6 bases at V and 4 bases at J, with 12 bases in the middle. This CDR3 has 14 amino acids. CDR3 DNA: TGTGCCAGCAGTAGAGGGGGGGCCACCGGGGAGCTGTTTTTT. Translated, it gives CASSRGGATGELFF.

The V gene is TRBV27, the J gene TRBJ2-5; 8 bases are shared with TRBD2. The CDR3 extends over 13 amino acids. Germline assignment: CDR1 MNHEY and CDR2 SMNVEV (reference sequence). Trimming removed 4 bases from V and 4 bases from J; junction bases left unmatched: 2. CDR3 DNA: TGTGCCAGCAGTTCCGGGACTAGAGAGACCCAGTACTTC. It is translated as CASSSGTRETQYF.

This clone has only a few counts. The chain has TRBV11-2 and TRBJ1-5; D remains unclear. The CDR3 loop spans 14 amino acids. CDR1 is SGHAT and CDR2 is FQNNGV in the germline V gene. Deletions cut 1 base from V and 3 bases from J, with 7 bases between. The CDR3 spells CASSLGQFNQPQHF. CDR3 bases: TGTGCCAGCAGCTTAGGACAATTCAATCAGCCCCAGCATTTT.

This clone came up a few times. The V gene is TRBV6-1, the J gene TRBJ1-2; D not resolved. The length of the CDR3 is 13 residues. Deletions cut 2 bases from V and 4 bases from J, with 8 bases between. Germline V lookup: CDR1 MNHNS, CDR2 SASEGT. The CDR3 loop reads CASSELSVYGYTF. CDR3 coding DNA: TGTGCCAGCAGTGAATTGTCAGTCTATGGCTACACCTTC.

As for this clone: At the DNA level, this CDR3 is encoded by other sequences in the same sample as well. The genes are TRBV2 and TRBJ2-2, with unresolved D. Per the germline V gene, CDR1 is SNHLY and CDR2 is FYNNEI. The CDR3 is 13 amino acids. V lost 2 bases and J 6 bases, leaving 7 bases between the germline ends. CDR3 in amino acids: CASSESRSGELFF. CDR3 in DNA: TGTGCCAGCAGTGAAAGCAGGTCCGGGGAGCTGTTTTTT.

Details on this clone: Germline is not matched at one junction end, which may reflect a read error. The V gene is TRBV7-7, the J gene TRBJ2-5; perhaps TRBD1 as D (7 bases). From germline, CDR1 is SSHAT and CDR2 FNYEAQ (reference sequence). The CDR3 is 15 residues long. The CDR3 DNA reads as TGTGCTAGCAGCTTTTCGGGCAGGGGGGAAGAGACCCAGTACTTC. Translating gives CASSFSGRGEETQYF.

The rearrangement joins TRBV5-5 to TRBJ2-3; TRBD2 matches 8 bases. The CDR3 consists of 14 residues. CDR1 is SGHKS, CDR2 YYEKEE, per germline (reference sequence). The V segment lost 4 bases and the J segment 4 bases; nucleotides outside the gene matches: 5. In nucleotides, the CDR3 is TGTGCCAGCAGCCCCCCGGGGGGGGCAGATACGCAGTATTTT. It encodes CASSPPGGADTQYF.

The gene calls are TRBV7-8 and TRBJ1-1; D possibly corresponds to TRBD1 (6 bases). The germline CDR1 and CDR2 sequences are SGHVS and FQNEAQ. This CDR3 is 17 amino acids long. Trimming took off 5 bases at V and 0 bases at J, with 19 bases between the two ends. CDR3 amino acids: CASSGPAGERLNTEAFF. As DNA, the CDR3 is TGTGCCAGCAGCGGCCCCGCAGGGGAGAGGTTGAACACTGAAGCTTTCTTT.

This rearrangement joins TRBV7-2 to TRBJ1-2; D remains unclear. From germline, CDR1 is SGHTA and CDR2 FQGNSA. Trimming took off 1 base at V and 5 bases at J, with 17 bases between the two ends. CDR3 length: 16 residues. The CDR3 protein is CASSLVGTGSAYGYTF. The CDR3 region has the DNA TGTGCCAGCAGCTTAGTAGGCACGGGGAGCGCTTATGGCTACACCTTC.

V is TRBV7-2 and J is TRBJ2-7; 8 bases are a match to TRBD2. The CDR3 length is 16 residues. J gave up 0 bases and V 5 bases, and 9 bases lay outside the gene matches. Germline V CDR1 and CDR2: SGHTA, FQGNSA. The CDR3 loop reads CASSVDSGGPSYEQYF. CDR3 bases: TGTGCCAGCAGCGTGGACAGCGGGGGTCCCTCCTACGAGCAGTACTTC.

The chain couples TRBV7-8 to TRBJ1-6, with a possible D match to TRBD1 (5 bases). The CDR3 has 15 residues. Germline CDR1 SGHVS, CDR2 FQNEAQ. V lost 8 bases to trimming and J lost 0 bases, with 11 bases between them. The CDR3 DNA sequence: TGTGCCAGCCGTTCGGGGGGCTCCTATAATTCACCCCTCCACTTT. It codes for CASRSGGSYNSPLHF.

This rearrangement joins TRBV28 to TRBJ2-1; TRBD1 agrees at 8 bases. This CDR3 comprises 15 residues. Germline trimming cut 7 bases from V and 7 bases from J; bases unmatched to any gene: 12. Germline V lookup: CDR1 MDHEN, CDR2 SYDVKM. The CDR3 spells CASKRTGTRGNEQFF. CDR3 nucleotides: TGTGCCAGCAAAAGGACAGGGACCCGGGGGAATGAGCAGTTCTTC.

This chain links TRBV29-1 with TRBJ2-1; D not resolved. V was clipped by 4 bases and J by 1 base, with 8 bases between them. The CDR3 consists of 13 residues. Germline-derived CDR1 and CDR2 are SQVTM and ANQGSEA. DNA for the CDR3: TGCAGCGTTGTAAGCCTGTCCTACAATGAGCAGTTCTTC. Translation gives CSVVSLSYNEQFF.

The chain carries TRBV12-3 or TRBV12-4 and TRBJ2-7; D perhaps matches TRBD2 (6 bases). V was cut by 2 bases and J by 5 bases, with 10 bases left in between. The CDR3 sequence is 13 residues long. CDR3: CASSLRDSNEQYF. In DNA form, the CDR3 reads TGTGCCAGCAGTTTAAGGGACTCAAACGAGCAGTACTTC.

This chain links TRBV3-1 (or the pseudogene TRBV3-2) with TRBJ2-3, with D tentatively TRBD1 (5 bases). V dropped 1 base and J dropped 1 base, with 15 bases sitting between them. The CDR3 has 17 residues. Germline V gives CDR1 LGHDT, CDR2 YNNKEL (reference sequence). The CDR3 nucleotides read TGTGCCAGCAGCCAAGCAGCCAGGGTCGAAGGCACAGATACGCAGTATTTT. Translating it yields CASSQAARVEGTDTQYF.

CDR3 loop: CARSLVQGPYEQYF. CDR3 sequence (DNA): TGTGCCAGAAGCTTGGTACAGGGTCCCTACGAGCAGTACTTC. J is TRBJ2-7 and V is TRBV5-3; possibly TRBD1 for D (6 bases). TRBV5-3 qualifies as an ORF whose function is uncertain. This CDR3 spans 14 amino acids. The germline V and J ends were trimmed by 0 bases and 2 bases, with 9 bases remaining between them.